Reported below is one T cell receptor beta chain. At least ten counts were recorded for this clonotype. Its antigen is unknown. Base qualities are not provided; no much larger clone lies one nucleotide away. The method behind the library was RACE. This sample was sequenced with a NextSeq 500. During library preparation, unique molecular identifiers were attached to individual cDNA molecules so that TCRs could be counted quantitatively and reproducibly. Both TCR alpha and TCR beta chains were sequenced from each blood RNA sample. In the original analysis: A median of about 87,000 TCRs per sample was observed, with a range of about 23,224 to 700,000. V, J and CDR3 annotation of the TCR reads was performed with the Decombinator software suite. For the PS versus PT1 abundance plots, all samples were subsampled to the same number of TCRs (28,000). TCRs were defined as expanded if absent before sensitization and observed at least eight times at the 2-week time point. TCRdb reprocessed the public reads (quality trimming at Q25 with fastp, clone calling with MiXCR) and kept in-frame beta chains. Every entry covers one CDR3 protein and lists the most common genes and DNA from its rows. The V and J calls were not made by the authors but by TCRdb's processing. The sample table shows around 130,000 distinct CDR3 sequences, and 11% are seen once. The ten most abundant clones make up about 2.4% of the sample.

The data were obtained in a study of human T cells and chemical hapten exposure (dated by TCRdb to about 2021). Background on the whole study: For sensitization, 2% DPC in acetone was applied to a 2 cm by 2 cm area of upper inner arm skin. Patients additionally received weekly therapeutic DPC doses to the scalp throughout the approximately 25-week study period. Patch testing was done on the upper back using Finn chambers containing 0.01% DPC, and results were scored after 6 days according to International Contact Dermatitis Research Group standards. Alopecia areata with under or over 50% scalp involvement, alopecia totalis and alopecia universalis were represented in the patient cohort, which was mostly female. The libraries were sequenced as a pool, and the TCR yield per sample differed mostly because of small variations in library volumes within the pool. Peripheral blood TCR repertoire changes were tracked in vivo in alopecia patients during primary and secondary sensitization to the hapten diphenylcyclopropenone (DPC). Patient blood was sampled pre-sensitization (week 0) and at 2, 6 and about 24 weeks after DPC sensitization. Roughly 30 alopecia patients gave blood for TCR sequencing at one to four time points (pre-sensitization, 2, 6 and 24 weeks). Summary of the overall study and its limitations: The number of TCRs above 1 in 1000 frequency did not change with DPC sensitization; there was no evidence of global repertoire structure alterations. The number of PT1 expanded TCRs positively correlated with patch test score, significant at thresholds 8, 16 and 32 but not 4. After repeated subsampling, changes were observed in the strength of the expansion versus patch-test correlation and in the threshold at which the correlation became significant. All patients had alopecia, a presumed autoimmune disease, so their immune response might differ from that of healthy individuals. Compared with pre-sensitization or healthy control sets, expanded TCRs formed significantly more large CDR3 similarity clusters, which is consistent with antigen-driven responses.

The sample's time point label is to be understood as: patch test 3, about 24 weeks after DPC sensitization. According to the study, the label for this sample's treatment or condition signals: therapeutic diphenylcyclopropenone sensitization with weekly scalp DPC. At every patch-test visit, the blood draw took place before the patch test was put on. To be eligible, patients had to be aged 18 to 70, diagnosed with alopecia and judged suitable for DPC therapy, while pregnant patients were excluded. Total RNA was extracted from unfractionated whole blood that had been collected in Tempus Blood RNA tubes. V is reduced by 3 bases and J by 5 bases, leaving a spacing of 7 bases between them. From the germline V gene, CDR1 is SQVTM and CDR2 is ANQGSEA. From the cysteine up to the phenylalanine, the CDR3 has a length of 11 residues. Only the CDR3 DNA is retained, 33 bases long and in frame from the first base.

Sequenced material: whole blood, taken in connection with sensitization to the hapten diphenylcyclopropenone (DPC). This receptor was identified in a woman aged 45-60 years with alopecia areata. Some clones in this sample may be carry-over from other donors' samples. The rearrangement joined TRBV29-1 to TRBJ2-5, with no D gene named confidently. The CDR3 region has the sequence CSVEFRETQYF. The DNA is as follows: TGCAGCGTTGAGTTCAGGGAGACCCAGTACTTC.